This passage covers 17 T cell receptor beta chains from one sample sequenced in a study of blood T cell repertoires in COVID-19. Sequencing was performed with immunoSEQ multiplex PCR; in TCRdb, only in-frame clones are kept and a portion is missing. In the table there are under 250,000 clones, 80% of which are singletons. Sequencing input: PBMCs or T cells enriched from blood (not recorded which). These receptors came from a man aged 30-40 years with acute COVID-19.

The DNA of the CDR3 is TGTGCCAGCAGCGATTCCCCGGGACAGGGGGCAGAGGAGCAGTTCTTC. It is translated as CASSDSPGQGAEEQFF. The genes are TRBV5-6 and TRBJ2-1; 12 positions agree with TRBD1. The length of the CDR3 is 16 residues. CDR1 and CDR2 (germline): SGHDT, YYEEEE. V was pared by 4 bases and J by 10 bases, with 12 bases of the junction left unmatched. The variable domain in full, with the rest retrieved from reference TRBV5-6 and TRBJ2-1, is DAGVTQSPTHLIKTRGQQVTLRCSPKSGHDTVSWYQQALGQGPQFIFQYYEEEERQRGNFPDRFSGHQFPNYSSELNVNALLLGDSALYLCASSDSPGQGAEEQFFGPGTRLTVL.

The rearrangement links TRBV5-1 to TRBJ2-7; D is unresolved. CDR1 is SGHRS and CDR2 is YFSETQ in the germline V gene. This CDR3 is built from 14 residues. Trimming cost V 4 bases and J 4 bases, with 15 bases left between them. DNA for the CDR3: TGCGCCAGCAGCGTCAACGGGTATTTTTACGAGCAGTACTTC. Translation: CASSVNGYFYEQYF.

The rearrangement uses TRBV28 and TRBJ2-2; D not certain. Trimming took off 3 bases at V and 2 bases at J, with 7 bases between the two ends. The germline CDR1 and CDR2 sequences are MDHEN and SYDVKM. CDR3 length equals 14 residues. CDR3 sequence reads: CASSFWQNTGELFF. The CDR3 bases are TGTGCCAGCAGTTTCTGGCAAAACACCGGGGAGCTGTTTTTT. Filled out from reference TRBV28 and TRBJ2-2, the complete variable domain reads DVKVTQSSRYLVKRTGEKVFLECVQDMDHENMFWYRQDPGLGLRLIYFSYDVKMKEKGDIPEGYSVSREKKERFSLILESASTNQTSMYLCASSFWQNTGELFFGEGSRLTVL.

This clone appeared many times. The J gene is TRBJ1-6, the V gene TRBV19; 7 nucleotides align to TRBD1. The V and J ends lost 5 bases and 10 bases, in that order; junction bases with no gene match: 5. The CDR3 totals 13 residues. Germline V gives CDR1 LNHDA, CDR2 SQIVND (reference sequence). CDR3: CASSGTANSPLHF. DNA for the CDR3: TGTGCCAGTAGTGGGACAGCGAACTCACCCCTCCACTTT.

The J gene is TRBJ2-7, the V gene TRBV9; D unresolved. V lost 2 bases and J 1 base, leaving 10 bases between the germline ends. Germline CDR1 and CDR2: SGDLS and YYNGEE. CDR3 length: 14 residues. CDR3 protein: CASSVNSKSYEQYF. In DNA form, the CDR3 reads TGTGCCAGCAGCGTTAACAGTAAATCCTACGAGCAGTACTTC. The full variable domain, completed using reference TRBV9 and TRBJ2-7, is DSGVTQTPKHLITATGQRVTLRCSPRSGDLSVYWYQQSLDQGLQFLIQYYNGEERAKGNILERFSAQQFPDLHSELNLSSLELGDSALYFCASSVNSKSYEQYFGPGTRLTVT.

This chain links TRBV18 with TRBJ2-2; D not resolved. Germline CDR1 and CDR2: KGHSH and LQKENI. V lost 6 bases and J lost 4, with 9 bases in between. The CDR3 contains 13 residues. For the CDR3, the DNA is TGTGCCAGCTCTCTCGTGTCCACCGGGGAGCTGTTTTTT. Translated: CASSLVSTGELFF. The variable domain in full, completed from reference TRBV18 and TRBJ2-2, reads NAGVMQNPRHLVRRRGQEARLRCSPMKGHSHVYWYRQLPEEGLKFMVYLQKENIIDESGMPKERFSAEFPKEGPSILRIQQVVRGDSAAYFCASSLVSTGELFFGEGSRLTVL.

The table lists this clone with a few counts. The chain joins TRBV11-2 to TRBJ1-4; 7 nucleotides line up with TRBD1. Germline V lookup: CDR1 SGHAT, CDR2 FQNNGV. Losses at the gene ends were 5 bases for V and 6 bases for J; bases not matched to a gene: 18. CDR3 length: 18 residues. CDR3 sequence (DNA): TGTGCCAGCAGCCCTTTTCTCCTGGGGACAGCCACCCATGAAAAACTGTTTTTT. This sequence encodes CASSPFLLGTATHEKLFF.

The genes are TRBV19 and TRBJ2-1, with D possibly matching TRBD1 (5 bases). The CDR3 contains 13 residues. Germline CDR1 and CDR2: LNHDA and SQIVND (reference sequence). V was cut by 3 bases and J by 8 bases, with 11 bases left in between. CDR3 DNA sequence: TGTGCCAGTAGTATGCCCAGGGCCTATGAGCAGTTCTTC. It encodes CASSMPRAYEQFF.

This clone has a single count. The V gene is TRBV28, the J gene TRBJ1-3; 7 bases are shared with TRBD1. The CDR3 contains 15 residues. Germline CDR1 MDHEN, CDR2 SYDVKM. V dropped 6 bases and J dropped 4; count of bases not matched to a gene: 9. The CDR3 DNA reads TGTGCCAGCAGCCTACGGGACAGCGCGGGAAACACCATATATTTT. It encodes CASSLRDSAGNTIYF.

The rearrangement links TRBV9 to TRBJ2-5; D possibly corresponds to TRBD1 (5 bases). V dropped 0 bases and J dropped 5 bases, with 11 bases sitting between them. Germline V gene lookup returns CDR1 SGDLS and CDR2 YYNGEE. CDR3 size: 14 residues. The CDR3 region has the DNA TGTGCCAGCAGCGTAGGAGCAGGGCAGGAGACCCAGTACTTC. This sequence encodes CASSVGAGQETQYF.

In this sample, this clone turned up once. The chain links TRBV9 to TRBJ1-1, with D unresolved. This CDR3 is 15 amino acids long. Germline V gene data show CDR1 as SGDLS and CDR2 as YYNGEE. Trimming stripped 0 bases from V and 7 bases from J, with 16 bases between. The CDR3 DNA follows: TGTGCCAGCAGCGTAGGGGCCCTACAAGGAGGTGAAGCTTTCTTT. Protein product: CASSVGALQGGEAFF. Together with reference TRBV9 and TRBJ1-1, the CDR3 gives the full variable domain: DSGVTQTPKHLITATGQRVTLRCSPRSGDLSVYWYQQSLDQGLQFLIQYYNGEERAKGNILERFSAQQFPDLHSELNLSSLELGDSALYFCASSVGALQGGEAFFGQGTRLTVV.

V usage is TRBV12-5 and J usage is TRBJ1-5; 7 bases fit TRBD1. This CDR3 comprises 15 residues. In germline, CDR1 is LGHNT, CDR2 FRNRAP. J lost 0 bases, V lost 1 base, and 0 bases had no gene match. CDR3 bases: TGTGCTAGTGGTTTGGCAGGGGGTAGCAATCAGCCCCAGCATTTT. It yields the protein CASGLAGGSNQPQHF.

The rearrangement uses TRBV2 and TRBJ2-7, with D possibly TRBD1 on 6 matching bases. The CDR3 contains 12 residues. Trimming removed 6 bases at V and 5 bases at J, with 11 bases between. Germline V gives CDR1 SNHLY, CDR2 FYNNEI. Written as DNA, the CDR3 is TGTGCCAGCAGGAAGACAGGAGACGAGCAGTACTTC. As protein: CASRKTGDEQYF.

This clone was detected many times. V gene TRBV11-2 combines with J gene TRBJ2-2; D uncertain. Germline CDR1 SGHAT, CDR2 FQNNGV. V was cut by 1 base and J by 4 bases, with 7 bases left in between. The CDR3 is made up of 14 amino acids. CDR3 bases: TGTGCCAGCAGCTTAGGCGCCCTCACCGGGGAGCTGTTTTTT. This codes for CASSLGALTGELFF.

For the CDR3, the DNA is TGCGCCAGCAGCTTATGGACTAGCGCAAATGAGCAGTTCTTC. Amino acids: CASSLWTSANEQFF. The chain is built from TRBV5-1 and TRBJ2-1, with 9 bases fitting TRBD2. Germline CDR1 reads SGHRS; CDR2 reads YFSETQ. J was trimmed by 7 bases and V by 2 bases; bases with no gene match: 4. The CDR3 is 14 residues long. Filled out from reference TRBV5-1 and TRBJ2-1, the complete variable domain reads KAGVTQTPRYLIKTRGQQVTLSCSPISGHRSVSWYQQTPGQGLQFLFEYFSETQRNKGNFPGRFSGRQFSNSRSEMNVSTLELGDSALYLCASSLWTSANEQFFGPGTRLTVL.

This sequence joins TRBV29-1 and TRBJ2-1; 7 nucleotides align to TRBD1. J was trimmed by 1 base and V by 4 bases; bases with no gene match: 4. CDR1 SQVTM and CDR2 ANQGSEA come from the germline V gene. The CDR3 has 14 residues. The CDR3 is CSVARTGSYNEQFF. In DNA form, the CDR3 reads TGCAGCGTTGCTAGGACAGGTTCCTACAATGAGCAGTTCTTC.

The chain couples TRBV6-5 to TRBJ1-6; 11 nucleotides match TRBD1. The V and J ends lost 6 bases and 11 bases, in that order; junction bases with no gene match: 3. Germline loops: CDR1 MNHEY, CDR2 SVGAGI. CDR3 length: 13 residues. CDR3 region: CASRGQGGTPLHF. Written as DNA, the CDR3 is TGTGCCAGCAGGGGACAGGGGGGGACACCCCTCCACTTT.